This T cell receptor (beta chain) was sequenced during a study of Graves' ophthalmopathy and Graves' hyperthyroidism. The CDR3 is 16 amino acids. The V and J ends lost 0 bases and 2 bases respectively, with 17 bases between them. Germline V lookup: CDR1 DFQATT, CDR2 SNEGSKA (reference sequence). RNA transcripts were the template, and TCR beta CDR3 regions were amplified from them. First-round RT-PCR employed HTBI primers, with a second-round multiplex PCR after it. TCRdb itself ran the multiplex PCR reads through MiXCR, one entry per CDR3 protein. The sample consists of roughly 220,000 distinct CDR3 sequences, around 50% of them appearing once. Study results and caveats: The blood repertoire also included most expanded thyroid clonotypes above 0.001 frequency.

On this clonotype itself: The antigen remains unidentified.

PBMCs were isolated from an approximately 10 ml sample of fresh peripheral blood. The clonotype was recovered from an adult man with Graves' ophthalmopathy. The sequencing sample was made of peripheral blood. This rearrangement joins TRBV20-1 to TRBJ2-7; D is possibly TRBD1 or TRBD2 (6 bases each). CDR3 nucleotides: TGCAGTGCTAGAGACACAGGGCTCGGGGGAGCCTACGAGCAGTACTTC. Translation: CSARDTGLGGAYEQYF.